The clone carrying this T cell receptor beta chain was picked up many times. The target antigen is unknown. The CDR3 length is 15 residues. The V gene end was trimmed by 0 bases and the J gene end by 7 bases; junction bases not matched to a gene: 2. Germline CDR1 SGDLS, CDR2 YYNGEE. TCRdb used MiXCR to reprocess the multiplex PCR reads, holding one entry per CDR3 protein. The data contain some 130,000 distinct CDR3 sequences, 21% of them seen just once; the ten biggest clones take up 2.2%. Samples came from axillary lymph nodes draining the breast cancer. This sample is drawn from a study of breast tumors, draining lymph nodes, adjacent tissues. Study-wide results and limits: Tumor and nontumor repertoires were significantly more similar in luminal-like than in basal-like breast cancer.

This chain uses TRBV9 with TRBJ2-1; 12 bases fit TRBD2. This sequence was found in a female donor with breast cancer. Some clones in this sample may be carry-over from other donors' samples. Sequencing was performed on axillary lymph node tissue. The CDR3 coding sequence is TGTGCCAGCAGCGTAGCTAGCGGGAGGGGGAATGAGCAGTTCTTC. Its translation: CASSVASGRGNEQFF. Supplemented by reference TRBV9 and TRBJ2-1, the full variable domain reads DSGVTQTPKHLITATGQRVTLRCSPRSGDLSVYWYQQSLDQGLQFLIQYYNGEERAKGNILERFSAQQFPDLHSELNLSSLELGDSALYFCASSVASGRGNEQFFGPGTRLTVL.